The T cell receptor beta chain under discussion was sequenced for a study of cytotoxic CD8 clonotypes in ibrutinib-treated CLL. Study outcomes and limitations: Researchers report that baseline clonality outpaced age-matched healthy donors and tracked circulating CD8+ T-cell counts. Public clonotypes showed up rarely, and on treatment they shrank or held steady.

Some clones are missing from TCRdb's copy, which holds only in-frame ones; the method was immunoSEQ multiplex PCR. The table lists roughly 150,000 clones, approximately 77% of them singletons, with around 2.1% in the top ten. The sample holds one count of this clone. What it recognizes is unknown. This CDR3 region has 13 residues. The germline V gene encodes CDR1 SGHTS and CDR2 YDEGEE. The ends lost 4 bases at V and 8 bases at J; junction bases unmatched: 8. This material consisted of PBMCs, taken after 12 months of ibrutinib treatment. This receptor was identified in a human donor with chronic lymphocytic leukemia. The rearrangement links TRBV5-8 to TRBJ1-2; 7 nucleotides match TRBD1. DNA for the CDR3: TGTGCCAGCAGCGAGGACAGGTCGCGGGGCTACACCTTC. It yields the protein CASSEDRSRGYTF. Complete variable domain (other parts from reference TRBV5-8 and TRBJ1-2): EAGVTQSPTHLIKTRGQQATLRCSPISGHTSVYWYQQALGLGLQFLLWYDEGEERNRGNFPPRFSGRQFPNYSSELNVNALELEDSALYLCASSEDRSRGYTFGSGTRLTVV.